What follows is one T cell receptor beta chain and its context. The specificity of this receptor is unknown. Per-nucleotide qualities are absent, and no much larger clonotype sits a single base away. All of the isolated RNA was reverse transcribed with the High Capacity cDNA Reverse Transcription Kit, so expressed TCRB transcripts were sequenced. Deep immunoSEQ sequencing was performed on naive, central memory and regulatory T cell samples, with an average of roughly 3.3 million total reads per sample. After sorted cells were lysed in RLT buffer, RNA was extracted with DNase-treated RNeasy Micro or Mini kits, with the choice depending on cell number. Each cell subset was processed on its own to prevent cross-contamination, while patient and healthy donor samples were processed together. The immunoSEQ multiplex PCR was used to amplify TCRB sequences from cDNA, generating 87-bp fragments that spanned the CDR3 region. Amplicons were sequenced on the Illumina HiSeq platform. Regarding the original processing steps: Synthetic template baselines were used to correct PCR bias computationally, reads within Hamming distance 2 were collapsed together, and singletons that could not be merged were discarded. Reads were aligned against IMGT so that V, D and J genes, CDR3 length and insertions or deletions at six rearrangement sites could be assigned. Clonotype counts were normalized to sorted cell number within each subset before computing true diversity and Gini coefficients with the tcR R package. Repertoire sharing was quantified using the overlap coefficient calculated on TCRB nucleotide sequences. As a proxy for the pre-selection repertoire, out-of-frame TCRB sequences from naive cells were analyzed. TCRdb carries this immuneACCESS record with in-frame sequences only. Its versions omit some clonotypes, under half of them owing to an unresolved V gene in the studies checked, with the rest unexplained. V and J calls and clone size are as listed in that table; D and trimming were resolved from the DNA. The sample contains around 400,000 clones, around an eighth of them found a single time. The ten largest make up around 0.02% of the sample.

As encoded in the germline V gene, CDR1 is LGHNA while CDR2 is YSLEER. The CDR3 has 15 amino acids, counting the end cysteine and phenylalanine. The only DNA kept is the CDR3, 45 bases in frame from the first base. At the junction V is shortened by 4 bases and J by 6 bases; bases outside the gene matches: 8. This specimen comes from a study of beta chain features in type 1 diabetes (dated by TCRdb to 2016 to 2019). In the study overall: Mean age, gender distribution, total cell number and subset yield were not different between patients and healthy donors. Regulatory and stem cell-like memory subsets were isolated from only 8 patients and about 8 healthy donors, whereas naive and central memory subsets came from all 30 or so donors. A total of under 140,000,000 sorted cells were examined across all samples, and the number of cells per subset was strongly correlated with RNA yield. In the study, TCRB repertoires of sorted circulating CD4+ T cell subsets from recently diagnosed type 1 diabetes patients were compared with those of matched healthy donors.

Each donor gave one peripheral blood draw, averaging approximately 110 mL, which was collected into heparinised tubes. A BD FACSAria II was used to sort naive, central memory, regulatory and stem cell-like memory CD4+ T cells with a panel that included CD45RO, CCR7, CD25, CD127, CD95 and CD27. All sorted populations exceeded 98% purity. Right away, PBMCs were isolated by Lymphoprep density gradient centrifugation and were stained directly, with no culture step. So that batch effects would be minimized, each experiment stained and sorted samples in pairs, pairing one healthy donor with one patient. Broader findings and caveats from the paper: At VDJ recombination sites, patients with type 1 diabetes made fewer insertions and deleted more nucleotides, a pattern implying thymic rearrangement abnormalities. Because cDNA rather than genomic DNA was sequenced, highly expressing activated cells could have been over-represented, although no difference in activation and CD3 levels was found between groups. Only small numbers of individuals were included in the HLA sub-analyses, which left unresolved whether HLA type had any influence on TCRB rearrangement. Shorter templates might have been favored by PCR, but patient and control samples were amplified and corrected together, so both groups would have been affected equally by any skew. The naive, central memory and regulatory TCRB repertoires appeared to resemble one another more closely among patients than among healthy donors. Type 1 diabetes patients showed a moderate but significant shortening of TCRB CDR3 length in all four CD4+ subsets.

The V and J genes are TRBV4-3 and TRBJ1-2; 10 middle bases align to TRBD1. Sequencing was performed on naive CD4+ T cells from blood. The cell subset or site label, as the study defines it: true naive CD4+ T cells. The sequence was collected from a man in his late teens or twenties in good health. The sequence in DNA is TGCGCCAGCAGCCGGGACAGGGGAGTAGGGGATGGCTACACCTTC. Its translation reads: CASSRDRGVGDGYTF.